Below are 25 T cell receptor beta chains sequenced from a single sample in a study of T cell responses to AZD1222 COVID-19 vaccine. Sequenced by immunoSEQ multiplex PCR; TCRdb stores in-frame clones only, minus some. The table includes about 150,000 clones, 80% to 95% detected once. This sample comprised peripheral blood, obtained on day 0 of AZD1222 vaccination. The receptors come from an adult in good health.

The chain employs TRBV2 and TRBJ2-2; 7 bases agree with TRBD2. V lost 4 bases, J lost 6 bases, and 8 bases stayed unmatched. This CDR3 spans 15 amino acids. Germline V lookup: CDR1 SNHLY, CDR2 FYNNEI. The CDR3 spells CASSGPREWAGELFF. CDR3 DNA sequence: TGTGCCAGCAGTGGACCGCGGGAGTGGGCCGGGGAGCTGTTTTTT.

The rearrangement joins TRBV2 to TRBJ1-1, with 9 bases that match TRBD1. The germline gives CDR1 SNHLY, CDR2 FYNNEI. J was trimmed by 4 bases and V by 4 bases; bases with no gene match: 1. The CDR3 sequence is 13 residues long. The CDR3: CASSVQGATEAFF. Here the CDR3 DNA reads TGTGCCAGCAGTGTACAGGGGGCCACTGAAGCTTTCTTT. Looking up the rest from reference TRBV2 and TRBJ1-1 gives the full variable domain: EPEVTQTPSHQVTQMGQEVILRCVPISNHLYFYWYRQILGQKVEFLVSFYNNEISEKSEIFDDQFSVERPDGSNFTLKIRSTKLEDSAMYFCASSVQGATEAFFGQGTRLTVV.

On this clone itself: This sample also contains other DNA sequences that code for the same CDR3. V usage is TRBV5-1 and J usage is TRBJ1-4; D might be TRBD1 (5 bases). V was cut by 0 bases and J by 7 bases, with 13 bases left in between. The CDR3 loop spans 15 amino acids. Germline V gene sequence: CDR1 SGHRS, CDR2 YFSETQ. CDR3 in DNA: TGCGCCAGCAGCTTGGAGGTGGGGCGAGGTGAAAAACTGTTTTTT. Translating gives CASSLEVGRGEKLFF.

The chain combines TRBV19 with TRBJ1-4; TRBD1 aligns across 8 bases. The CDR3 loop spans 14 amino acids. The V and J ends lost 6 bases and 8 bases, in that order; junction bases with no gene match: 8. The V gene's germline CDR1 is LNHDA and CDR2 SQIVND (reference sequence). The CDR3 coding sequence is TGTGCCAGTAGCCGCCGGGACAGGCGGGAAAAACTGTTTTTT. It specifies CASSRRDRREKLFF.

The chain joins TRBV9 to TRBJ2-3; D not resolved. This CDR3 contains 13 residues. V dropped 4 bases and J dropped 1 base, with 7 bases sitting between them. From germline, CDR1 is SGDLS and CDR2 YYNGEE. CDR3 in amino acids: CASSPMGTDTQYF. CDR3 sequence (DNA): TGTGCCAGCAGCCCGATGGGCACAGATACGCAGTATTTT.

J is TRBJ1-2 and V is TRBV5-4; D uncertain. The CDR3 is 13 amino acids. Looked up from germline, CDR1 is SGHNT and CDR2 is YYREEE (reference sequence). The V gene lost 2 bases and the J gene lost 0 bases, with 5 bases spanning the gap. The CDR3 sequence is CASSFQANYGYTF. CDR3 sequence (DNA): TGTGCCAGCAGCTTCCAGGCTAACTATGGCTACACCTTC.

This chain joins TRBV5-1 and TRBJ2-7; a weak D match, TRBD1 (7 bases). Trimming removed 4 bases from V and 1 base from J, with 12 bases in between. This CDR3 has 14 amino acids. CDR1 is SGHRS, CDR2 YFSETQ, per germline. The CDR3 DNA sequence: TGCGCCAGCAGCCCCAGGGGGGATTCCTACGAGCAGTACTTC. It translates to CASSPRGDSYEQYF.

The table lists this clone with a few counts. The V call is TRBV5-6, the J call TRBJ2-2; 9 bases fit TRBD2. The CDR3 covers 18 residues. The J segment lost 4 bases and the V segment lost 5 bases, leaving 15 bases of the junction unmatched. CDR1 is SGHDT and CDR2 is YYEEEE in the germline V gene. The CDR3 loop reads CASRLGIAGGSRTGELFF. CDR3 DNA: TGTGCCAGCAGACTTGGTATTGCGGGAGGGAGTCGCACCGGGGAGCTGTTTTTT.

This chain joins TRBV5-5 and TRBJ2-7; TRBD1 matches at 7 bases. The CDR3 is made up of 14 amino acids. CDR1 is SGHKS and CDR2 is YYEKEE in the germline V gene (reference sequence). Trimming took 2 bases from V and 2 from J; bases not matched to a gene: 4. The CDR3: CASSFQGGPYEQYF. The CDR3 coding sequence is TGTGCCAGCAGCTTTCAAGGGGGCCCCTACGAGCAGTACTTC. Filled out from reference TRBV5-5 and TRBJ2-7, the complete variable domain reads DAGVTQSPTHLIKTRGQQVTLRCSPISGHKSVSWYQQVLGQGPQFIFQYYEKEERGRGNFPDRFSARQFPNYSSELNVNALLLGDSALYLCASSFQGGPYEQYFGPGTRLTVT.

The rearrangement joins TRBV7-9 to TRBJ1-2; D possibly corresponds to TRBD1 (5 bases). The CDR3 consists of 15 residues. CDR1 and CDR2 (germline): SEHNR, FQNEAQ (reference sequence). V lost 2 bases and J 4 bases, leaving 14 bases between the germline ends. The CDR3 region has the DNA TGTGCCAGCAGCTTAAGGTCCGGGGGTGTCTATGGCTACACCTTC. Its protein product is CASSLRSGGVYGYTF. Full variable domain (outside the CDR3, taken from reference TRBV7-9 and TRBJ1-2): DTGVSQNPRHKITKRGQNVTFRCDPISEHNRLYWYRQTLGQGPEFLTYFQNEAQLEKSRLLSDRFSAERPKGSFSTLEIQRTEQGDSAMYLCASSLRSGGVYGYTFGSGTRLTVV.

Note on this clone: The junction does not match germline at one end; this may be a read error. This chain uses TRBV3-1 (or the pseudogene TRBV3-2) with TRBJ1-3; no definite D call. The germline CDR1 and CDR2 sequences are LGHDT and YNNKEL (reference sequence). CDR3 length: 10 amino acids. In nucleotides, the CDR3 is TGTGCCACCAGCGGGAACACCATATATTTT. This gives the protein CATSGNTIYF.

The chain couples TRBV28 to TRBJ1-4, with TRBD1 identical over 7 bases. V lost 6 bases and J lost 5; bases outside the gene matches: 6. Germline loops: CDR1 MDHEN, CDR2 SYDVKM. This CDR3 is 14 amino acids long. CDR3 sequence (DNA): TGTGCCAGCAGCACCCAGGGGGGGAATGAAAAACTGTTTTTT. It is translated as CASSTQGGNEKLFF.

The chain couples TRBV18 to TRBJ1-1, with a weak D call TRBD1 (6 bases). Trimming left V 2 bases short and J 4 bases short, with 11 bases between. The CDR3 length is 14 residues. Germline CDR1 reads KGHSH; CDR2 reads LQKENI. CDR3 residues: CASSPKLQGTEAFF. CDR3 bases: TGTGCCAGCTCACCAAAACTACAGGGCACTGAAGCTTTCTTT.

The CDR3 nucleotides read TGTGCCAGCAGCCAAGATCCGGGAGGGCGCGCAGATACGCAGTATTTT. This sequence encodes CASSQDPGGRADTQYF. This sequence joins TRBV3-1 (or the pseudogene TRBV3-2) and TRBJ2-3; TRBD2 agrees at 8 bases. CDR3 length: 16 residues. The germline V gene encodes CDR1 LGHDT and CDR2 YNNKEL (reference sequence). V was clipped by 0 bases and J by 4 bases; unmatched bases: 6.

The chain combines TRBV27 with TRBJ2-7; D is possibly TRBD1 (8 bases). The CDR3 spans 14 residues. The V end lost 5 bases, the J end lost 7 bases, and 18 bases lay between the germline ends. CDR1 and CDR2 (germline): MNHEY, SMNVEV (reference sequence). The chain's CDR3 is CASSNRQGREEQYF. CDR3 bases: TGTGCCAGCAGTAATAGACAGGGGAGGGAGGAGCAGTACTTC.

The chain uses TRBV7-9 and TRBJ1-2; D call uncertain. The V and J ends lost 5 bases and 4 bases respectively, with 11 bases between them. Germline V gene data show CDR1 as SEHNR and CDR2 as FQNEAQ (reference sequence). This CDR3 comprises 13 residues. DNA for the CDR3: TGTGCCAGCAGCCTCCCTTTGAGCTATGGCTACACCTTC. It yields the protein CASSLPLSYGYTF.

The DNA for the CDR3 is TGTGCCAGCAGCGCCGCAAGACGGGACAGGGTCTCCTACGAGCAGTACTTC. Protein sequence: CASSAARRDRVSYEQYF. The gene calls are TRBV7-2 and TRBJ2-7; TRBD1 matches at 9 bases. V was clipped by 5 bases and J by 0 bases; unmatched bases: 11. CDR1 and CDR2 (germline): SGHTA, FQGNSA. This CDR3 has 17 amino acids. The whole variable domain, filled in from reference TRBV7-2 and TRBJ2-7, reads GAGVSQSPSNKVTEKGKDVELRCDPISGHTALYWYRQSLGQGLEFLIYFQGNSAPDKSGLPSDRFSAERTGGSVSTLTIQRTQQEDSAVYLCASSAARRDRVSYEQYFGPGTRLTVT.

This clone is a singleton in its sample. The chain combines TRBV7-8 with TRBJ1-2, with 8 bases matching TRBD1. Germline V lookup: CDR1 SGHVS, CDR2 FQNEAQ. The junction had 11 bases not matched to a gene; V was cut back by 5 bases and J by 6 bases. This CDR3 is built from 15 residues. CDR3 protein: CASSPHRDRFNGYTF. The CDR3 DNA reads as TGTGCCAGCAGCCCCCACCGGGACAGGTTCAATGGCTACACCTTC.

This chain joins TRBV30 and TRBJ1-2; D is unresolved. The germline CDR1 and CDR2 sequences are GTSNPN and SVGIG (reference sequence). Trimming pared 4 bases from V and 2 bases from J, leaving 2 bases between. The CDR3 extends over 10 amino acids. The CDR3: CAWTNYGYTF. CDR3 coding DNA: TGTGCCTGGACCAACTATGGCTACACCTTC.

The rearrangement joins TRBV5-6 to TRBJ1-5; no firm D call. CDR3 size: 12 residues. The V gene lost 2 bases and the J gene lost 4 bases, with 4 bases spanning the gap. The germline CDR1 and CDR2 sequences are SGHDT and YYEEEE. CDR3 residues: CASSFYNQPQHF. As DNA, the CDR3 is TGTGCCAGCAGCTTCTATAATCAGCCCCAGCATTTT.

The rearrangement links TRBV5-1 to TRBJ1-2; possibly TRBD1 for D (6 bases). This CDR3 spans 16 amino acids. The germline CDR1 and CDR2 sequences are SGHRS and YFSETQ. Trimming took 2 bases from V and 8 from J, leaving 22 bases between them. The CDR3 nucleotides are TGCGCCAGCAGCTTTGGGGCCAAGGCGGGGGCGGAAGGCTACACCTTC. Its translation is CASSFGAKAGAEGYTF.

The V gene is TRBV7-3, the J gene TRBJ2-3, with TRBD2 identical over 10 bases. V dropped 3 bases and J dropped 6; count of bases not matched to a gene: 6. Germline lookup yields CDR1 SGHTA and CDR2 FQGTGA. This CDR3 is 15 amino acids long. DNA of the CDR3: TGTGCCAGCAGCTTTCAGCGGGGGGGCCCCGATACGCAGTATTTT. Protein: CASSFQRGGPDTQYF.

The chain is built from TRBV19 and TRBJ2-5; 9 bases line up with TRBD1. Germline lookup yields CDR1 LNHDA and CDR2 SQIVND (reference sequence). This CDR3 region has 13 residues. V was pared by 6 bases and J by 4 bases, with 3 bases of the junction left unmatched. The CDR3 sequence: CASSPDRGETQYF. The DNA for the CDR3 is TGTGCCAGTAGCCCGGACAGGGGAGAGACCCAGTACTTC.

This clone was detected only a few times. The gene calls are TRBV27 and TRBJ1-5, with D perhaps TRBD1 (5 bases). The CDR3 sequence is 15 residues long. V lost 6 bases and J lost 7, with 19 bases in between. The germline gives CDR1 MNHEY, CDR2 SMNVEV (reference sequence). DNA of the CDR3: TGTGCCAGCAGCCAGGGACCCTCAATAGGACAGCCCCAGCATTTT. Translated, it gives CASSQGPSIGQPQHF.

The chain combines TRBV2 with TRBJ1-4; a weak D match, TRBD1 (6 bases). The length of the CDR3 is 13 residues. Per germline, CDR1 SNHLY and CDR2 FYNNEI. Trimming cost V 9 bases and J 5 bases, with 13 bases left between them. This CDR3 is CASKQGGNEKLFF. CDR3 nucleotide sequence: TGTGCCAGTAAACAGGGTGGGAATGAAAAACTGTTTTTT.